These T cell receptor beta chains were read from a single sample in a study of T cells in Graves' hyperthyroidism and ophthalmopathy. TCRdb re-called the multiplex PCR reads through MiXCR, storing one row per CDR3 protein. Of fewer than 600,000 distinct CDR3 sequences listed, 13% to 15% are singletons. What was sequenced was blood. The receptors were sampled from a woman between 18 and 29 years old with Graves' hyperthyroidism. Both conserved end residues are part of each CDR3. The D gene is left open where the match is weak. Size tells how often a clone was seen (once, few, many) or the class of an expanded clone, and some rows leave it out.

clone_size	d_call	j_call	v_call	cdr3_nt	cdr3_aa
many	.	TRBJ2-2	TRBV12-3/TRBV12-4	TGTGCCAGCAGTTTCCTCACCACCGGGGAGCTGTTTTTT	CASSFLTTGELFF
few	.	TRBJ1-1	TRBV25-1	TGTGCCAGCAGTGACGGGGGTCCATCTGAAGCTTTCTTT	CASSDGGPSEAFF
many	.	TRBJ1-1	TRBV29-1	TGCAGCGTTCGTCGGGCTGGCACTGAAGCTTTCTTT	CSVRRAGTEAFF
.	.	TRBJ1-6	TRBV28	TGTGCCAGCAGTTTAGGGCAGTTTTCACCCCTCCACTTT	CASSLGQFSPLHF
many	.	TRBJ1-1	TRBV30	TGTGCCTGGAGTTCTCCGGGCCAGCGGGACACTGAAGCTTTCTTT	CAWSSPGQRDTEAFF
few	TRBD1	TRBJ1-2	TRBV7-9	TGTGCCAGCAGCCTCAATACAGGGGACTATGGCTACACCTTC	CASSLNTGDYGYTF
few	.	TRBJ1-1	TRBV3-1	TGTGCCAGCAGCCAACTTGTGGCGGGCCCAAACACTGAAGCTTTCTTT	CASSQLVAGPNTEAFF
few	.	TRBJ1-1	TRBV19	TGTGCCAGTATCCAAACGTCGGGGGGGTTAGGGAACACTGAAGCTTTCTTT	CASIQTSGGLGNTEAFF
.	.	TRBJ1-1	TRBV11-2	TGTGCCAGCAGCACTGAAGCTTTCTTT	CASSTEAFF
many	TRBD2	TRBJ2-2	TRBV10-3	TGTGCCACAAAGCCCGGGTTAGCGGGAGGTCCGAACACCGGGGAGCTGTTTTTT	CATKPGLAGGPNTGELFF
few	TRBD1	TRBJ1-2	TRBV29-1	TGCAGCGTCGGACAGGGGGCAGATTCTTTAGGGGGCTACACCTTC	CSVGQGADSLGGYTF
many	.	TRBJ2-5	TRBV4-1	TGCGCCAGCAGCCAAGATGCTGCGGCGGGGGAGACCCAGTACTTC	CASSQDAAAGETQYF
many	TRBD2	TRBJ2-1	TRBV11-3	TGTGCCAGCAGCTCCAGCGGGGGGTCCTACAATGAGCAGTTCTTC	CASSSSGGSYNEQFF
many	TRBD2	TRBJ2-1	TRBV11-3	TGTGCCAGCAGCACCTGGACTAGCGGGAGCTCCTACAATGAGCAGTTCTTC	CASSTWTSGSSYNEQFF
few	TRBD2	TRBJ2-1	TRBV9	TGTGCCAGCAGCGCCGGGACTAGCGGCCCCTGGGATGAGCAGTTCTTC	CASSAGTSGPWDEQFF
few	TRBD1	TRBJ2-6	TRBV5-1	TGCGCCAGCAGCTTGGGACAGGGCTCTGGGGCCAACGTCCTGACTTTC	CASSLGQGSGANVLTF
many	.	TRBJ1-3	TRBV6-1	TGTGCCAGCAGCACTCAGGGGTGGAGGGGAAACACCATATATTTT	CASSTQGWRGNTIYF
many	.	TRBJ2-1	TRBV3-1	TGTGCCAGCAGCACCCCCGCGGGCGAGCAGTTCTTC	CASSTPAGEQFF
many	TRBD1	TRBJ2-5	TRBV6-2/TRBV6-3	TGTGCCAGCAGTTCAATGGACAGGGAGGAGACCCAGTACTTC	CASSSMDREETQYF
few	.	TRBJ1-1	TRBV6-1	TGTGCCAGCAGTGAAAACCCTCTAAGGGGCTACCCTGAAGCTTTCTTT	CASSENPLRGYPEAFF
few	.	TRBJ1-3	TRBV7-9	TGTGCCAGCAGCCCAGAAGGCACCATATATTTT	CASSPEGTIYF
.	.	TRBJ1-3	TRBV15	TGTGCCACCAGCAGAGATACGGGAGCCTATGGAAACACCATATATTTT	CATSRDTGAYGNTIYF
many	.	TRBJ1-2	TRBV3-1	TGTGCCAGCAGCCAAGAGGGCAGGGGTTTTGGTGGCTACACCTTC	CASSQEGRGFGGYTF
many	TRBD2	TRBJ2-5	TRBV11-3	TGTGCCAGCAGCTTAGACGCTAGCGGGAGCCGAGAGACCCAGTACTTC	CASSLDASGSRETQYF
many	TRBD2	TRBJ2-3	TRBV25-1	TGTGCCAGCAGTGAATCAGCTAGCGGGCTTAACACAGATACGCAGTATTTT	CASSESASGLNTDTQYF
many	TRBD2	TRBJ2-5	TRBV12-3/TRBV12-4	TGTGCCAGCACCGACGGACTAGCACAAGAGACCCAGTACTTC	CASTDGLAQETQYF
many	TRBD2	TRBJ2-3	TRBV11-1	TGTGCCATCTCGACTAGCGGGATCGGCACAGATACGCAGTATTTT	CAISTSGIGTDTQYF
.	.	TRBJ1-6	TRBV20-1	TGCAGTGCTAGCCGCGTCAGGGTGTATGGTTCACCCCTCCACTTT	CSASRVRVYGSPLHF
many	TRBD1	TRBJ1-5	TRBV28	TGTGCCAGCAGCTTTAGGGGGCAATGGGGCAATCAGCCCCAGCATTTT	CASSFRGQWGNQPQHF
many	.	TRBJ1-2	TRBV5-1	TGCGCCAGCAGCTTGGGGGCAGGGAGGGACAAGATCTATGGCTACACCTTC	CASSLGAGRDKIYGYTF
.	.	TRBJ1-2	TRBV9	TGTGCCAGCAGCGTAGGCGCAGTTACTGACTATGGCTACACCTTC	CASSVGAVTDYGYTF